Listed here are 29 T cell receptor beta chains from one sample, sequenced in a study of T cells in Graves' hyperthyroidism and ophthalmopathy. The source material, RNA transcripts, was used to amplify TCR beta CDR3 regions. RT-PCR in the first round (using the HTBI primer set) targeted the TCR CDR3. In TCRdb, the multiplex PCR reads were re-called with MiXCR into one record per CDR3 protein. The sample carries fewer than 600,000 distinct CDR3 sequences, less than 15% recorded once. The sequenced sample was blood. All receptors derive from a woman aged 40 to 50 with Graves' hyperthyroidism.

Worth noting for this clonotype: A much larger clone differs by one base, so this may be a read error. V and J are TRBV29-1 and TRBJ2-7; weak D call: TRBD1 (7 bases). V was clipped by 8 bases and J by 7 bases, with 24 bases between them. Germline V lookup: CDR1 SQVTM, CDR2 ANQGSEA. The CDR3 runs to 14 residues. DNA of the CDR3: TGCAGCATCCACAGGCGGGACAGAGCAGGAGAGCAGTACTTC. This gives the protein CSIHRRDRAGEQYF.

This clonotype came up a few times. The chain is built from TRBV19 and TRBJ1-1; D call uncertain. In germline, CDR1 is LNHDA, CDR2 SQIVND (reference sequence). The CDR3 is 12 amino acids. Trimming stripped 6 bases from V and 7 bases from J, with 12 bases between. CDR3 DNA: TGTGCCAGTAGGAGCATAAGAGATGAAGCTTTCTTT. Protein sequence: CASRSIRDEAFF.

This clonotype was observed a few times. The genes are TRBV9 and TRBJ2-1; 8 positions match TRBD2. Per germline, CDR1 SGDLS and CDR2 YYNGEE. V lost 3 bases and J lost 1; bases outside the gene matches: 6. The CDR3 runs to 16 residues. The CDR3 region has the DNA TGTGCCAGCAGCGCGGGGGGGGAGAATTCCTACAATGAGCAGTTCTTC. Residues: CASSAGGENSYNEQFF.

This clonotype was observed many times. Here the CDR3 DNA reads TGTGCCTGGAGTATGAGCTATGGCTACACCTTC. This encodes CAWSMSYGYTF. This rearrangement joins TRBV30 to TRBJ1-2; D remains unclear. Trimming cost V 2 bases and J 4 bases, with 5 bases left between them. In germline, CDR1 is GTSNPN, CDR2 SVGIG (reference sequence). CDR3 length equals 11 residues.

This clonotype was detected ten times or more. The rearrangement joins TRBV29-1 to TRBJ2-3; no firm D call. Trimming took 0 bases from V and 1 from J, leaving 17 bases between them. Looked up from germline, CDR1 is SQVTM and CDR2 is ANQGSEA. CDR3 length: 17 amino acids. The CDR3 sequence is CSVEDQGDLARTDTQYF. The CDR3 DNA reads as TGCAGCGTTGAAGATCAAGGAGACTTGGCTCGCACAGATACGCAGTATTTT.

This chain connects TRBV5-6 to TRBJ2-2; no clear D gene. CDR3 length: 14 residues. Between the trimmed V and J ends, which lost 8 bases and 4 bases, there was a span of 15 bases. The germline gives CDR1 SGHDT, CDR2 YYEEEE. The CDR3 DNA reads TGTGCCAGTAGTATGCCAGGTTCCACCGGGGAGCTGTTTTTT. Encoded protein: CASSMPGSTGELFF.

This chain connects TRBV19 to TRBJ2-3; D is possibly TRBD2 (6 bases). Germline V gives CDR1 LNHDA, CDR2 SQIVND (reference sequence). The CDR3 is 13 residues long. Deletions cut 3 bases from V and 4 bases from J, with 8 bases between. DNA of the CDR3: TGTGCCAGTAGTATCTGGGGGGCAGATACGCAGTATTTT. It specifies CASSIWGADTQYF.

Remarks on this clonotype: One base away lies a much larger clone, so this may be a sequencing read error. V is TRBV20-1 and J is TRBJ2-7; 8 bases fit TRBD2. CDR1 DFQATT and CDR2 SNEGSKA come from the germline V gene (reference sequence). There are 14 residues in the CDR3. CDR3 residues: CSARSLAGLYGQYF. The CDR3 bases are TGCAGTGCTAGATCCCTAGCGGGTCTTTACGGGCAGTACTTC.

This clonotype showed up just a few times. This chain uses TRBV3-1 with TRBJ2-7; TRBD2 is a possible D gene (7 bases). The germline V and J ends were trimmed by 6 bases and 0 bases, with 15 bases remaining between them. Germline CDR1 is LGHDT and CDR2 is YNNKEL (reference sequence). This CDR3 contains 15 residues. CDR3 DNA sequence: TGTGCCAGCAGAGGGGGGGGAAGCAGCTCCTACGAGCAGTACTTC. Its translation is CASRGGGSSSYEQYF.

This clonotype was seen repeatedly, ten times or more. J is TRBJ2-3 and V is TRBV28; TRBD2 matches at 8 bases. The germline CDR1 and CDR2 sequences are MDHEN and SYDVKM. Trimming cost V 7 bases and J 0 bases; bases outside gene matches: 9. The CDR3 is 16 residues long. The CDR3 region has the DNA TGTGCCAGCACCAAGAGCGGGAGACCTAGCACAGATACGCAGTATTTT. Translated: CASTKSGRPSTDTQYF. Variable domain in full (rest from reference TRBV28 and TRBJ2-3): DVKVTQSSRYLVKRTGEKVFLECVQDMDHENMFWYRQDPGLGLRLIYFSYDVKMKEKGDIPEGYSVSREKKERFSLILESASTNQTSMYLCASTKSGRPSTDTQYFGPGTRLTVL.

This clonotype was seen ten or more times. This rearrangement joins TRBV6-1 to TRBJ1-5; a possible D gene is TRBD1 (6 bases). This CDR3 has 14 residues. V lost 5 bases, J lost 6 bases, and 14 bases lay in between. The germline V gene has CDR1 MNHNS and CDR2 SASEGT. CDR3 loop: CASSPGDRRQPQHF. The CDR3 nucleotides are TGTGCCAGCAGTCCAGGGGATCGGCGTCAGCCCCAGCATTTT.

This clonotype was counted at least ten times. The rearrangement uses TRBV28 and TRBJ1-5, with 9 bases that match TRBD1. This CDR3 comprises 16 residues. The J segment lost 3 bases and the V segment lost 6 bases, leaving 9 bases of the junction unmatched. CDR1 is MDHEN, CDR2 SYDVKM, per germline. In nucleotides, the CDR3 is TGTGCCAGCAGCGCTACGACAGGGGGAAACAATCAGCCCCAGCATTTT. It encodes CASSATTGGNNQPQHF.

This clonotype was seen a handful of times. V and J are TRBV4-1 and TRBJ2-3; 9 bases align to TRBD1. The V segment lost 1 base and the J segment 0 bases; nucleotides outside the gene matches: 8. The CDR3 length is 18 residues. The V gene's germline CDR1 is MGHRA and CDR2 YSYEKL. CDR3 sequence: CASSQVGQGTVSTDTQYF. The CDR3 coding sequence is TGCGCCAGCAGCCAAGTGGGACAGGGAACGGTTAGCACAGATACGCAGTATTTT.

In this sample, this clonotype turned up a few times. The V call is TRBV30, the J call TRBJ2-2; 14 positions agree with TRBD2. The junction had 5 bases not matched to a gene; V was cut back by 8 bases and J by 6 bases. CDR3 length: 14 residues. Germline values: CDR1 GTSNPN, CDR2 SVGIG (reference sequence). The CDR3 DNA is TGTGCCAGCAGACTAGCGGGAGGGTCCGGGGAGCTGTTTTTT. It codes for CASRLAGGSGELFF.

The V call is TRBV7-2, the J call TRBJ1-3; no clear D gene. Trimming removed 2 bases from V and 1 base from J, with 15 bases in between. The CDR3 is 17 residues long. Germline values: CDR1 SGHTA, CDR2 FQGNSA. In nucleotides, the CDR3 is TGTGCCAGCAGCTTACGGACCGGACCTCCATCTGGAAACACCATATATTTT. Translated, it gives CASSLRTGPPSGNTIYF.

This chain joins TRBV29-1 and TRBJ2-7; the match to TRBD1 covers 8 bases. Germline assignment: CDR1 SQVTM and CDR2 ANQGSEA. The CDR3 totals 14 residues. DNA for the CDR3: TGCAGGAGGGGATCGGGACAGGAGTCCTACGAGCAGTACTTC. Translated, it gives CRRGSGQESYEQYF.

This clonotype has a count of ten or more. V and J are TRBV20-1 and TRBJ1-2, with 7 bases lining up with TRBD1. The CDR3 has 12 residues. Germline V CDR1 and CDR2: DFQATT, SNEGSKA (reference sequence). The V gene end was trimmed by 2 bases and the J gene end by 7 bases; junction bases not matched to a gene: 4. The CDR3 sequence is CSARQGVPGYTF. The CDR3 DNA reads as TGCAGTGCTAGACAGGGGGTACCTGGCTACACCTTC.

Many counts were recorded for this clonotype. This chain uses TRBV2 with TRBJ2-1; D not resolved. The CDR3 totals 13 residues. The germline gives CDR1 SNHLY, CDR2 FYNNEI. The V end lost 5 bases, the J end lost 7 bases, and 12 bases lay between the germline ends. CDR3: CASSSRVGNEQFF. Written as DNA, the CDR3 is TGTGCCAGCAGTTCTAGGGTTGGGAATGAGCAGTTCTTC.

This clonotype came up many times. This chain joins TRBV6-1 and TRBJ2-6; maybe TRBD1 (5 bases). This CDR3 comprises 15 residues. V was clipped by 4 bases and J by 0 bases, with 7 bases between them. Germline CDR1 and CDR2: MNHNS and SASEGT. Here the CDR3 DNA reads TGTGCCAGCAGTGGACAGATCTCTGGGGCCAACGTCCTGACTTTC. Encoded protein: CASSGQISGANVLTF.

A note on this clonotype: The junction departs from germline at one end; a sequencing error may be responsible. V usage is TRBV12-3 or TRBV12-4 and J usage is TRBJ2-2; D remains ambiguous. CDR3 size: 14 residues. This chain's CDR3 is CTSSLLSNTGELFF. DNA of the CDR3: TGTACCAGCAGTTTATTATCGAACACCGGGGAGCTGTTTTTT.

Concerning this clonotype: At one of its ends the junction is not consistent with the germline gene, which may arise from a read error. This chain connects TRBV7-9 to TRBJ2-7; 8 bases agree with TRBD2. This CDR3 region has 16 residues. Germline assignment: CDR1 SEHNR and CDR2 FQNEAQ (reference sequence). CDR3 loop: CASSLPSRTSRYEHYF. CDR3 DNA sequence: TGTGCCAGCAGCTTACCATCCCGGACTAGCAGATACGAGCATTACTTC.

The chain joins TRBV6-1 to TRBJ1-5; D remains ambiguous. This CDR3 is 15 amino acids long. The germline gives CDR1 MNHNS, CDR2 SASEGT. V was cut by 7 bases and J by 2 bases, with 15 bases left in between. The CDR3 bases are TGTGCCAGCATTGACCCGTATATGGGCAATCAGCCCCAGCATTTT. This sequence encodes CASIDPYMGNQPQHF.

At least ten counts were recorded for this clonotype. The genes are TRBV5-5 and TRBJ1-1, with D possibly being TRBD1 (6 bases). Trimming took 4 bases from V and 5 from J, leaving 18 bases between them. Per the germline V gene, CDR1 is SGHKS and CDR2 is YYEKEE (reference sequence). The CDR3 has 15 residues. The CDR3 nucleotides are TGTGCCAGCAGCGCGACCCAGGGGAGTAGTACTGAAGCTTTCTTT. It encodes CASSATQGSSTEAFF.

This clonotype was observed at least ten times. This chain connects TRBV7-2 to TRBJ1-1; TRBD1 aligns across 7 bases. J gave up 1 base and V 3 bases, and 11 bases lay outside the gene matches. CDR1 is SGHTA, CDR2 FQGNSA, per germline. The CDR3 sequence is 17 residues long. As DNA, the CDR3 is TGTGCCAGCAGCTTCTCCCTCTTGACAGGGAAGAACACTGAAGCTTTCTTT. This gives the protein CASSFSLLTGKNTEAFF. The full variable domain, completed using reference TRBV7-2 and TRBJ1-1, is GAGVSQSPSNKVTEKGKDVELRCDPISGHTALYWYRQSLGQGLEFLIYFQGNSAPDKSGLPSDRFSAERTGGSVSTLTIQRTQQEDSAVYLCASSFSLLTGKNTEAFFGQGTRLTVV.

About this clonotype itself: It may be a read error: a sequence one base away is much more abundant. The chain uses TRBV20-1 and TRBJ2-5, with 15 bases that match TRBD2. Germline V gene sequence: CDR1 DFQATT, CDR2 SNEGSKA (reference sequence). This CDR3 spans 16 amino acids. CDR3: CSAREGLAGGFETQCF. The CDR3 bases are TGCAGTGCTAGAGAGGGACTAGCGGGAGGATTTGAGACCCAGTGCTTC.

This clonotype was seen repeatedly, ten times or more. This chain connects TRBV2 to TRBJ1-5; no definite D call. The CDR3 contains 15 residues. The V gene's germline CDR1 is SNHLY and CDR2 FYNNEI. V was pared by 6 bases and J by 4 bases, with 16 bases between. The CDR3 sequence: CASSGGVTWNQPQHF. As DNA, the CDR3 is TGTGCCAGCAGCGGAGGTGTTACTTGGAATCAGCCCCAGCATTTT.

In this sample, this clonotype turned up many times. This chain links TRBV6-6 with TRBJ2-7, with D possibly TRBD2 on 6 matching bases. CDR3 size: 14 residues. From germline, CDR1 is MNHNY and CDR2 SVGAGI (reference sequence). Trimming shortened V by 1 base and J by 2 bases, and 9 bases separated the two germline ends. This CDR3 reads CASSYYGGAYEQYF. The CDR3 DNA sequence: TGTGCCAGCAGTTACTACGGAGGGGCCTACGAGCAGTACTTC.

Comment on this clonotype: Being one base from a much bigger clone, this may be a read error. The CDR3 sequence is CASSPSGQTNNEQLF. The CDR3 DNA sequence: TGTGCCAGCTCACCCTCCGGACAGACAAACAATGAGCAGCTCTTC. The rearrangement joins TRBV18 to TRBJ2-1, with a possible D match to TRBD1 (6 bases). The germline V gene has CDR1 KGHSH and CDR2 LQKENI. The CDR3 extends over 15 amino acids.

This clonotype has a count of ten or more. The chain has TRBV18 and TRBJ1-1, with D possibly being TRBD1 (5 bases). This CDR3 contains 15 residues. Germline CDR1 is KGHSH and CDR2 is LQKENI. Trimming shortened V by 3 bases and J by 8 bases, and 19 bases separated the two germline ends. The CDR3 nucleotides read TGTGCCAGCTCACCGTCGACAGCGGGGGAAACAGAAGCTTTCTTT. It encodes CASSPSTAGETEAFF.